Listed below are T cell receptor beta chains from one sample, sequenced in a study of blood T cell repertoires in COVID-19. Libraries were prepared by immunoSEQ multiplex PCR; TCRdb keeps only in-frame clonotypes and omits some of them. The sample includes roughly 230,000 clones, approximately 89% seen only once; the top ten take roughly 5%. The material sequenced was peripheral blood. The receptors come from a woman aged 40 to 49 who had recovered from COVID-19. The CDR3 runs from the conserved cysteine through the conserved F or W. The D gene is left open where the match is weak. Clone sizes are given selectively: once, few, many, or a class where the clone is expanded.

V	J	length	D	size	CDR3	DNA
TRBV28	TRBJ2-2	15	.	.	CASSPGQGLTGELFF	TGTGCCAGCAGCCCTGGGCAGGGGTTAACCGGGGAGCTGTTTTTT
TRBV7-2	TRBJ1-5	16	TRBD1	.	CASSLAAGGNNQPQHF	TGTGCCAGCAGCTTAGCGGCAGGGGGCAACAATCAGCCCCAGCATTTT
TRBV19	TRBJ1-4	13	.	.	CASEEGTNEKLFF	TGTGCCAGTGAGGAGGGAACTAATGAAAAACTGTTTTTT
TRBV6-5	TRBJ2-5	15	TRBD1	.	CASKRDSHHQETQYF	TGTGCCAGCAAAAGGGACAGCCATCACCAAGAGACCCAGTACTTC
TRBV9	TRBJ2-3	16	TRBD2	.	CASSVGPGTSSDTQYF	TGTGCCAGCAGCGTAGGCCCCGGGACTAGTTCGGATACGCAGTATTTT
TRBV6-5	TRBJ2-1	16	.	few	CASSYLWGLGTNEQFF	TGTGCCAGCAGCTACTTGTGGGGCTTAGGTACCAATGAGCAGTTCTTC
TRBV7-2	TRBJ2-5	11	.	.	CASSFKETQYF	TGTGCCAGCAGCTTTAAAGAGACCCAGTACTTC
TRBV19	TRBJ2-7	14	TRBD1	.	CASSIQGAMYEQYF	TGTGCCAGTAGTATACAGGGGGCTATGTACGAGCAGTACTTC
TRBV5-4	TRBJ1-3	13	.	.	CASSLKQVDTIYF	TGTGCCAGCAGCTTAAAACAGGTGGACACCATATATTTT
TRBV19	TRBJ1-2	13	.	.	CASSQQGEDGYTF	TGTGCCAGTAGCCAACAGGGTGAGGATGGCTACACCTTC
TRBV28	TRBJ2-2	13	TRBD1	.	CATRDRGTGELFF	TGTGCCACCCGGGACAGGGGGACCGGGGAGCTGTTTTTT
TRBV19	TRBJ2-6	17	TRBD1	.	CASSPGQGTPGANVLTF	TGTGCCAGTAGCCCGGGACAGGGAACACCTGGGGCCAACGTCCTGACTTTC
TRBV19	TRBJ2-2	10	.	once	CATKSGELFF	TGTGCCACTAAATCGGGGGAGCTGTTTTTT
TRBV6-5	TRBJ1-4	13	TRBD1	.	CACQGALGEKLFF	TGTGCCTGCCAGGGGGCCCTGGGTGAAAAACTGTTTTTT
TRBV5-1	TRBJ1-2	12	.	few	CASSSDSTGYTF	TGCGCCAGCAGCTCGGACAGCACTGGCTACACCTTC
TRBV2	TRBJ1-2	13	TRBD1	.	CASSEAGGAGYTF	TGTGCCAGCAGTGAAGCAGGGGGCGCTGGCTACACCTTC
TRBV5-1	TRBJ2-2	16	TRBD2	few	CASSRTSGGPAGELFF	TGCGCCAGCAGCCGGACTAGCGGGGGGCCGGCCGGGGAGCTGTTTTTT
TRBV14	TRBJ1-2	14	TRBD1	once	CASSHRTGNYGYTF	TGTGCCAGCAGCCACAGGACAGGGAACTATGGCTACACCTTC
TRBV12-3/TRBV12-4	TRBJ1-1	13	.	.	CASSFSLGTEAFF	TGTGCCAGCAGTTTCTCTCTAGGCACTGAAGCTTTCTTT
TRBV3-1/TRBV3-2	TRBJ1-2	15	TRBD1	.	CASSKGQGNYYGYTF	TGTGCCAGCAGCAAGGGACAGGGGAATTACTATGGCTACACCTTC
TRBV5-1	TRBJ2-5	16	.	.	CASSLMLIGGVETQYF	TGCGCCAGCAGCTTGATGTTGATTGGAGGGGTAGAGACCCAGTACTTC
TRBV10-1	TRBJ2-1	17	.	.	CASSEWCATYCYNEQFF	TGCGCCAGCAGTGAGTGGTGTGCCACCTACTGCTACAATGAGCAGTTCTTC
TRBV12-3/TRBV12-4	TRBJ2-1	13	.	.	CASRPGTYNEQFF	TGTGCCAGCAGGCCCGGGACTTACAATGAGCAGTTCTTC
TRBV7-9	TRBJ1-4	17	.	.	CASSLGINPGPGEKLFF	TGTGCCAGCAGCTTAGGCATAAATCCGGGCCCGGGGGAAAAACTGTTTTTT
TRBV29-1	TRBJ1-2	12	TRBD1	.	CSADRVADGYTF	TGCAGCGCAGACAGGGTGGCGGATGGCTACACCTTC
TRBV7-7	TRBJ2-1	15	TRBD2	.	CASSETSGTYNEQFF	TGTGCCAGCAGCGAAACTAGCGGGACCTACAATGAGCAGTTCTTC
TRBV5-1	TRBJ1-3	15	TRBD1	.	CASSFGTAPGNTIYF	TGCGCCAGCAGCTTTGGGACAGCCCCTGGAAACACCATATATTTT
TRBV12-5	TRBJ2-7	14	TRBD1	.	CASGLGDSRGEQYF	TGTGCTAGTGGTTTAGGGGACAGCCGCGGCGAGCAGTACTTC